Sequencing of this T cell receptor beta chain was carried out in a study of graft-versus-host responses after intestinal transplantation. The CDR3 is 15 residues long. Germline CDR1 and CDR2: MGHRA and YSYEKL. Trimming left V 0 bases short and J 5 bases short, with 10 bases between. Clones were read by immunoSEQ multiplex PCR, and TCRdb kept only the in-frame ones, dropping some. The repertoire holds under 100,000 clones, with around 90% as singletons. This receptor was taken from a human patient who received an intestinal transplant, so some T cells may come from the graft donor. This chain uses TRBV4-1 with TRBJ1-4; D remains unclear. The sequencing here drew on PBMCs, taken approximately 470 days after intestinal transplant. The CDR3 protein is CASSQEGRANEKLFF. The CDR3 bases are TGCGCCAGCAGCCAAGAGGGGAGGGCAAATGAAAAACTGTTTTTT.